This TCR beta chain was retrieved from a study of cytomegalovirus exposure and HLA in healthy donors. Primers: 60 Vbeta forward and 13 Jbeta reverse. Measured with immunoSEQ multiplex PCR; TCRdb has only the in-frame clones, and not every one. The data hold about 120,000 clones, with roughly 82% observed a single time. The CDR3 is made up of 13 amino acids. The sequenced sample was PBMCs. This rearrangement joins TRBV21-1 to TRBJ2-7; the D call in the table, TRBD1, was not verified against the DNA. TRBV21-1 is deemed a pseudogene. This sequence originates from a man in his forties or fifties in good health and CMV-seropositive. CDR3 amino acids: CANKGQRPYEQYF. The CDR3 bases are TGTGCCAACAAGGGACAGCGTCCCTACGAGCAGTACTTC.